The present entry profiles one T cell receptor (beta chain) with its context. This sample was taken from a study of shared clonotypes between healthy human individuals. The protocol was immunoSEQ multiplex PCR, while the TCRdb copy is restricted to in-frame clones and leaves out a portion. The data hold around 1.5 million clones, with 98% observed a single time. Germline V lookup: CDR1 SGHDN, CDR2 FVKESK. Trimming shortened V by 3 bases and J by 4 bases, and 13 bases separated the two germline ends. The CDR3 has 15 amino acids. Sequenced material: naive CD4+ T cells sorted from blood. The subset was: CD45RA+ positively selected. This clonotype originated in a man aged 25-45 years in good health. The genes are TRBV14 and TRBJ1-3; tentatively, D is TRBD1 (5 bases). For the CDR3, the DNA is TGTGCCAGCAGCCAGAGGGGCGCGGAGGGAAACACCATATATTTT. Its translation is CASSQRGAEGNTIYF.